This TCR beta chain derives from a study of shared clonotypes between healthy human individuals. The CDR3 extends over 13 amino acids. The ends lost 5 bases at V and 5 bases at J; junction bases unmatched: 3. Per the germline V gene, CDR1 is MNHNS and CDR2 is SASEGT. General study points: Against clonotypes common to all four donors, non-shared ones had lower generation probabilities. About 5% of naive CD4 clonotypes were shared across a handful of donors.

Concerning this clone itself: Its antigen is not known.

The method was immunoSEQ multiplex PCR; TCRdb's version includes in-frame clones alone and lacks a portion of them. The table lists roughly 320,000 clones, about nine tenths of them singletons. The TCR was taken from a man aged 18 to 35 in good health. The chain carries TRBV6-1 and TRBJ1-1, with 9 bases fitting TRBD1. Sequencing input: memory CD8+ T cells sorted from blood. Subset reported: CD45RO+ cells pooled with CCR7-negative TemRA cells. The CDR3 bases are TGTGCCAGCAGTTATGACAGGGGGACTGAAGCTTTCTTT. It encodes CASSYDRGTEAFF.